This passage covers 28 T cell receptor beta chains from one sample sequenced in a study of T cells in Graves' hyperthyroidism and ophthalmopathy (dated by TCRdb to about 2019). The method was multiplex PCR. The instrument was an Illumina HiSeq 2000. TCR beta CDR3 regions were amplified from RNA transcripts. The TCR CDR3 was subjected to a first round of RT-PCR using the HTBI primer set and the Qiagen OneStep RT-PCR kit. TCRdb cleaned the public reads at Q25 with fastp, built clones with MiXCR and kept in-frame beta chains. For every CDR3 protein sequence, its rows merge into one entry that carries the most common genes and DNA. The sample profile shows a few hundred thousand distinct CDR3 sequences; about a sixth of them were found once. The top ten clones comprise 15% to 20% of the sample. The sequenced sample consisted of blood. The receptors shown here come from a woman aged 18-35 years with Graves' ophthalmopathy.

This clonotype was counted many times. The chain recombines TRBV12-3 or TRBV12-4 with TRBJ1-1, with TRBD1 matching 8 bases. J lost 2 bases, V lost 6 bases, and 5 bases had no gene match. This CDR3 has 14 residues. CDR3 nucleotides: TGTGCCAGCAGCCTGACAGGGGATAACACTGAAGCTTTCTTT. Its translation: CASSLTGDNTEAFF.

CDR3 in amino acids: CAWSGDFSYEQYF. Written as DNA, the CDR3 is TGTGCCTGGAGTGGGGACTTCTCCTACGAGCAGTACTTC. This rearrangement joins TRBV30 to TRBJ2-7; possible D gene TRBD2, 6 bases. The V gene's germline CDR1 is GTSNPN and CDR2 SVGIG (reference sequence). The CDR3 loop spans 13 amino acids. The V end was cut by 1 base, the J end by 0 bases, with 7 bases between.

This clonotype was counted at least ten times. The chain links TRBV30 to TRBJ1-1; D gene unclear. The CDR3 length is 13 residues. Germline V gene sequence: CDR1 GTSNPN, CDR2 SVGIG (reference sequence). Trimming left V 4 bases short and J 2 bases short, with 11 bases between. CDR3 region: CAWIETANTEAFF. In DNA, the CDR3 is TGTGCCTGGATAGAAACAGCCAACACTGAAGCTTTCTTT.

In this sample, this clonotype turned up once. CDR3 protein: CASSSASSGNTIYF. The CDR3 DNA sequence: TGTGCCAGCTCTTCGGCCAGTTCTGGAAACACCATATATTTT. This rearrangement joins TRBV28 to TRBJ1-3, with D hard to call. Trimming pared 8 bases from V and 1 base from J, leaving 12 bases between. The CDR3 covers 14 residues. CDR1 is MDHEN, CDR2 SYDVKM, per germline.

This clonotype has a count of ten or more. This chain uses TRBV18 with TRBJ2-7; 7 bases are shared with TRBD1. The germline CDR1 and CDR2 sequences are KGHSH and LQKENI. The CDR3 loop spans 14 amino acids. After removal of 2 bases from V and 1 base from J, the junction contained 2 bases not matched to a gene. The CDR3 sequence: CASSPKGQSYEQYF. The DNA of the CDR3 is TGTGCCAGCTCACCAAAGGGACAGTCCTACGAGCAGTACTTC.

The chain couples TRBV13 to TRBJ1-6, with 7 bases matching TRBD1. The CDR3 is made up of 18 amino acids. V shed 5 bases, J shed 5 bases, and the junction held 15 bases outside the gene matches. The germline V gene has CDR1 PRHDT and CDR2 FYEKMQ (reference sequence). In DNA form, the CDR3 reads TGTGCCAGCAGCCCCCCAAGAGGTTGGCAGGGGGATAATTCACCCCTCCACTTT. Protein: CASSPPRGWQGDNSPLHF.

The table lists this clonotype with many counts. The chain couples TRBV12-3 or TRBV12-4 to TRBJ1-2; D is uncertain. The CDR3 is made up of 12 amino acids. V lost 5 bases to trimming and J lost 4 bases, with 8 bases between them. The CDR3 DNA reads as TGTGCCAGCAGTCCTCAACTCTATGGCTACACCTTC. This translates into CASSPQLYGYTF.

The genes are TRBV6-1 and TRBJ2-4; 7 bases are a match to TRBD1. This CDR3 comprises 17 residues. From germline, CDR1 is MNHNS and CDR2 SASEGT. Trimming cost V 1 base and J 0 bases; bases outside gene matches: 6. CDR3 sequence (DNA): TGTGCCAGCAGTGAAGGGGACAGACAATTAGCCAAAAACATTCAGTACTTC. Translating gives CASSEGDRQLAKNIQYF.

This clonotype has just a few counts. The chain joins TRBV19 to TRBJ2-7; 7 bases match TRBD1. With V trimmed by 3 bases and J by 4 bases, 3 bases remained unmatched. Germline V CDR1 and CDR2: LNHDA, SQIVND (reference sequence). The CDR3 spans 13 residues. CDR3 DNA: TGTGCCAGTAGTATGGCAGGGGGTTACGAGCAGTACTTC. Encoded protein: CASSMAGGYEQYF.

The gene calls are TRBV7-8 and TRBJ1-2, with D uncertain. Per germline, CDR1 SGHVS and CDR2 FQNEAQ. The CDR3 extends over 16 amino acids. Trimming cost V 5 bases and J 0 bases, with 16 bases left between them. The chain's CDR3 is CASSQDWAEANYGYTF. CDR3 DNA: TGTGCCAGCAGCCAAGATTGGGCAGAAGCTAACTATGGCTACACCTTC.

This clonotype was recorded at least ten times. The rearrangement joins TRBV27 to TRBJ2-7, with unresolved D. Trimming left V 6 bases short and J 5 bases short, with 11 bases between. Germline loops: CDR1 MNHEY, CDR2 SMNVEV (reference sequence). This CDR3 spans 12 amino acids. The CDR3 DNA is TGTGCCAGCAGCCCCACCGGCAACGAGCAGTACTTC. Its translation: CASSPTGNEQYF.

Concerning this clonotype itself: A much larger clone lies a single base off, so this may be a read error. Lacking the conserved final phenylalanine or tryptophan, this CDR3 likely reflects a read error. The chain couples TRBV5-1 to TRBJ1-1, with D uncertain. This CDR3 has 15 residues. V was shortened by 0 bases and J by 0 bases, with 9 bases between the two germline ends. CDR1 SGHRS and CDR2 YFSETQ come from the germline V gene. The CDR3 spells CASSLVPNMNTEAFL. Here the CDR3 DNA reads TGCGCCAGCAGCTTGGTTCCAAACATGAACACTGAAGCTTTCCTT.

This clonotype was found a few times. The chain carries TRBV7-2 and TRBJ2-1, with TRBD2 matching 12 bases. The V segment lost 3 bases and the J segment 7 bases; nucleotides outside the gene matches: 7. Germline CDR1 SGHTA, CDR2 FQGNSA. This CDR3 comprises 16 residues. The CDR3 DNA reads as TGTGCCAGCAGCTTTGCGACTAGCGGGAGTCTTAATGAGCAGTTCTTC. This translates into CASSFATSGSLNEQFF.

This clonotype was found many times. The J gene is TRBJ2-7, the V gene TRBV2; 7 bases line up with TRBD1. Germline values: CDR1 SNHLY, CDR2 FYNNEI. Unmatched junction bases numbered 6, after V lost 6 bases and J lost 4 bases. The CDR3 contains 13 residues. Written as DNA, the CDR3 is TGTGCCAGCAGGACAGGGTTAATATACGAGCAGTACTTC. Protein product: CASRTGLIYEQYF.

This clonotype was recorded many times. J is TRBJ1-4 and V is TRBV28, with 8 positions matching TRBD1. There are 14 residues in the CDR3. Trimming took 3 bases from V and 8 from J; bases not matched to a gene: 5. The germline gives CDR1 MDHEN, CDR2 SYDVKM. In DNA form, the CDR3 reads TGTGCCAGCAGTTTTAGGGACAGGCGCGAAAAACTGTTTTTT. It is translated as CASSFRDRREKLFF.

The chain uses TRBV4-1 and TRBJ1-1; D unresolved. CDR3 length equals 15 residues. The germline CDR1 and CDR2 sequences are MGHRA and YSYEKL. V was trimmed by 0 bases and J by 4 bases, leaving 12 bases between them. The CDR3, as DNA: TGCGCCAGCAGCCAAGAGTATGCAGAACCCACTGAAGCTTTCTTT. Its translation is CASSQEYAEPTEAFF.

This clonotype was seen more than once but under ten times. Written as DNA, the CDR3 is TGTGCCAGCTTTAGACAGGGAAAGGACGAAAAACTGTTTTTT. Translation gives CASFRQGKDEKLFF. The chain links TRBV2 to TRBJ1-4; 7 bases line up with TRBD1. Trimming took 8 bases from V and 8 from J; bases not matched to a gene: 11. This CDR3 is built from 14 residues. Looked up from germline, CDR1 is SNHLY and CDR2 is FYNNEI.

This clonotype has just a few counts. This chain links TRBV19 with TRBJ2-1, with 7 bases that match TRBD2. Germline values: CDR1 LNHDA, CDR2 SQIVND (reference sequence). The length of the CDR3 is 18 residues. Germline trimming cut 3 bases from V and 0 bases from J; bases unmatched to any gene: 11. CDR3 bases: TGTGCCAGTAGTATTATATTTGTGGGGGGGAGCTCCTACAATGAGCAGTTCTTC. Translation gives CASSIIFVGGSSYNEQFF.

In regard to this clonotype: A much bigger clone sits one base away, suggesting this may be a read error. This CDR3 is CASGLLRAGGTGELFF. In DNA form, the CDR3 reads TGTGCCAGCGGCTTATTGAGGGCGGGAGGAACCGGGGAGCTGTTTTTT. The rearrangement uses TRBV2 and TRBJ2-2, with 8 positions matching TRBD2. The J segment lost 5 bases and the V segment lost 8 bases, leaving 13 bases of the junction unmatched. Germline V gives CDR1 SNHLY, CDR2 FYNNEI. The CDR3 sequence is 16 residues long.

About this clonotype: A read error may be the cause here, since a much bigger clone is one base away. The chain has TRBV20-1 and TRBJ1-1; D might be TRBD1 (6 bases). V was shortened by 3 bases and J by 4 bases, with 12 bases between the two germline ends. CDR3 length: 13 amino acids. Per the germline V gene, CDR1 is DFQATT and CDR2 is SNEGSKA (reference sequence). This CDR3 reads CSARTGVVTEAFF. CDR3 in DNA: TGCAGTGCTAGGACAGGTGTGGTCACTGAAGCTTTCTTT.

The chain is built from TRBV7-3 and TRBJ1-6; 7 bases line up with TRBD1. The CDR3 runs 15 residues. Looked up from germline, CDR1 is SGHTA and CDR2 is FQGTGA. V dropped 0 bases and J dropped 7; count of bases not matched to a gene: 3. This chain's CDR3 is CASSLTTGLNSPLHF. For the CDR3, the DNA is TGTGCCAGCAGCTTAACGACAGGGCTCAATTCACCCCTCCACTTT.

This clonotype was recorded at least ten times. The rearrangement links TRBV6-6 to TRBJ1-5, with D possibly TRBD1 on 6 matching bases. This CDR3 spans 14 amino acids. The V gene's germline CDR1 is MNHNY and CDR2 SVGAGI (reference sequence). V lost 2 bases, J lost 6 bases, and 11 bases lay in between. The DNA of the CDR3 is TGTGCCAGCAGTTACGGAGGGGGGGGTCAGCCCCAGCATTTT. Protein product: CASSYGGGGQPQHF.

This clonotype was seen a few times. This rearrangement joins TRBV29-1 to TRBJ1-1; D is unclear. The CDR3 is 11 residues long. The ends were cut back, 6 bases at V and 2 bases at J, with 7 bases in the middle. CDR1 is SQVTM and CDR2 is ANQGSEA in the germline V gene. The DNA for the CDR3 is TGCAGCGTAAGACTTAACACTGAAGCTTTCTTT. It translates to CSVRLNTEAFF.

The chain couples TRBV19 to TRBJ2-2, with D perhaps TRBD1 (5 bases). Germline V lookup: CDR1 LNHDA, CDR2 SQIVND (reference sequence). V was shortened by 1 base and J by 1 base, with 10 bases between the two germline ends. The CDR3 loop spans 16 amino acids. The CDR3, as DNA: TGTGCCAGTAGTATAGGGGCAGGACAGAACACCGGGGAGCTGTTTTTT. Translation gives CASSIGAGQNTGELFF.

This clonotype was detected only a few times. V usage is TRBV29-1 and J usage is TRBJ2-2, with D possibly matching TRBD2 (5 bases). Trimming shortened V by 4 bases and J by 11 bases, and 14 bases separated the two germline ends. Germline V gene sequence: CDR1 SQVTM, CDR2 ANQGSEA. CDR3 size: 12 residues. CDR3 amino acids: CSVGGMTGELFF. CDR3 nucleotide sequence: TGCAGCGTTGGAGGGATGACGGGAGAGCTGTTTTTT.

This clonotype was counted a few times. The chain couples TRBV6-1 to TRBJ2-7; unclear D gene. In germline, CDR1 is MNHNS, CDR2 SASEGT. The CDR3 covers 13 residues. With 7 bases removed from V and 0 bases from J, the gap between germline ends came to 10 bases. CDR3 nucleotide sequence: TGTGCCAGCAACCCCGTTGGCTCCTACGAGCAGTACTTC. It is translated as CASNPVGSYEQYF.

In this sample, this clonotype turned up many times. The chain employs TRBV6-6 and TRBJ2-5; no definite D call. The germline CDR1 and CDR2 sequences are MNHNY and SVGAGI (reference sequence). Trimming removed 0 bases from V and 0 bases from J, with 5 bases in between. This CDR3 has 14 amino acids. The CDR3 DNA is TGTGCCAGCAGTTACTCAGGGAACCAAGAGACCCAGTACTTC. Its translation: CASSYSGNQETQYF.

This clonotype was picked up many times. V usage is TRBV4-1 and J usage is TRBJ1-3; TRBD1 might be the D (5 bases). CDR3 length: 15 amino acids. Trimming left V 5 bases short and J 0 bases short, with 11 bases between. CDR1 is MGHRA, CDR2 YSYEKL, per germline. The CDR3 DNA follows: TGCGCCAGCAGCAGAGAGGGGACCTCTGGAAACACCATATATTTT. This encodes CASSREGTSGNTIYF.